The present T cell receptor (beta chain) was sequenced within a study of tissue T cells after allogeneic stem cell transplantation. Study-wide results and caveats: Alloreactivity or antigen specificity of tissue TCRs was not determined; some clones might be host cells. Anatomically similar tissues had similar TCR repertoires within each patient. Across patients, clones rarely overlapped, yet motif clusters were shared tissue-specifically.

This research-autopsy study prospectively enrolled adult allogeneic hematopoietic cell transplant recipients with steroid-refractory graft-versus-host disease. GI sites, liver, skin and spleen were taken after median 9.75 post-mortem hours. On this clone itself: What it binds is not known.

Sequenced by immunoSEQ multiplex PCR; TCRdb stores in-frame clones only, minus some. The top ten hold roughly 23% of the sample, which has 3,300 or so clones, around 75% seen once. V lost 6 bases and J lost 4, with 4 bases in between. The CDR3 contains 11 residues. The source was small intestine tissue, collected at autopsy. This clonotype was sampled from a male patient older than 55 with steroid-refractory graft-versus-host disease after an allogeneic stem cell transplant. Some T cells may be transferred from the graft donor. This sequence joins TRBV12-3 or TRBV12-4 and TRBJ1-3; no clear D gene. CDR3 in DNA: TGTGCCAGCAGCTGGGGAAACACCATATATTTT. Residues: CASSWGNTIYF.